The 13 T cell receptor beta chains below were found in one sample sequenced in a study of tumor-infiltrating lymphocytes in primary liver carcinoma. The authors took blood RNA from unsorted whole blood and also extracted germline DNA. A constant-region primer served to make TCR beta cDNA from roughly 500 ng total RNA. Slightly modified ARM-PCR, run as three nested multiplex PCR rounds, produced the TCR beta libraries. A C-beta reverse primer was combined with TRBV1-TRBV30 forward primers in the first two PCR rounds, and each round had 9 to 10 cycles. Each CDR3 protein gets one entry after TCRdb re-called the multiplex PCR reads with MiXCR. The data show 310,000 or so distinct CDR3 sequences, about 50% seen once. Material: peripheral blood. These receptors were taken from a woman in her twenties or thirties with primary liver carcinoma and hepatitis B virus infection.

About this clonotype itself: Compared with germline, one end of the junction differs, possibly owing to a read error. The rearrangement joins TRBV4-3 to TRBJ2-3, with 8 bases that match TRBD2. CDR3 length equals 19 residues. CDR1 and CDR2 from the germline V gene are LGHNA and YSLEER. The CDR3 DNA follows: TGCGCCAGCTGCCAGGAGTTTTGGGGTGTGACTAGCGCGACAGATACGCAGTATTTT. Its translation is CASCQEFWGVTSATDTQYF.

As for this clonotype: A clone one base away is much larger, so this may be a read error. The chain joins TRBV4-2 to TRBJ1-6; TRBD1 aligns across 7 bases. CDR1 LGHNA and CDR2 YNFKEQ come from the germline V gene. V was clipped by 0 bases and J by 10 bases; unmatched bases: 15. This CDR3 has 18 residues. The CDR3 loop is CASSQDGQALSRGSPLHF. The CDR3 nucleotides are TGTGCCAGCAGCCAAGATGGACAGGCTCTATCAAGGGGGTCACCCCTCCACTTT.

The chain employs TRBV4-2 and TRBJ2-3; 7 bases are a match to TRBD2. The germline CDR1 and CDR2 sequences are LGHNA and YNFKEQ. The length of the CDR3 is 17 residues. Losses at the gene ends were 0 bases for V and 5 bases for J; bases not matched to a gene: 11. This CDR3 is CASSQDVGGGPIDTQYF. CDR3 DNA sequence: TGTGCCAGCAGCCAAGATGTTGGGGGAGGGCCTATAGATACGCAGTATTTT.

As concerns this clonotype: A much larger clone lies a single base off, so this may be a read error. This sequence joins TRBV4-3 and TRBJ2-3; 15 bases are shared with TRBD2. Trimming cost V 8 bases and J 2 bases; bases outside gene matches: 11. CDR3 length: 18 amino acids. Germline values: CDR1 LGHNA, CDR2 YSLEER. The CDR3 reads CASGARGLAGGYTDTQYF. In DNA, the CDR3 is TGCGCCAGCGGCGCCCGCGGACTAGCGGGAGGGTACACAGATACGCAGTATTTT.

The V and J genes are TRBV6-4 and TRBJ2-3; TRBD2 agrees at 9 bases. The trim removed 8 bases at V and 2 bases at J, leaving 8 bases unmatched. The CDR3 totals 15 residues. Germline CDR1 and CDR2: MRHNA and SNTAGT. CDR3 bases: TGTGCCAGCGGTACGGCGGGAGGGTCCACAGATACGCAGTATTTT. It is translated as CASGTAGGSTDTQYF.

In regard to this clonotype: With a much larger clone just one base away, this may be a read error. The chain carries TRBV29-1 and TRBJ1-1; D not certain. This CDR3 contains 11 residues. Germline CDR1 and CDR2: SQVTM and ANQGSEA. Trimming took off 8 bases at V and 0 bases at J, with 7 bases between the two ends. The CDR3 region has the DNA TGCAGCCTTTACCTGAACACTGAAGCTTTCTTT. Translating it yields CSLYLNTEAFF. Filled out from reference TRBV29-1 and TRBJ1-1, the complete variable domain reads SAVISQKPSRDICQRGTSLTIQCQVDSQVTMMFWYRQQPGQSLTLIATANQGSEATYESGFVIDKFPISRPNLTFSTLTVSNMSPEDSSIYLCSLYLNTEAFFGQGTRLTVV.

Comment on this clonotype: One base away lies a much larger clone, so this may be a sequencing read error. V usage is TRBV29-1 and J usage is TRBJ2-5, with 10 positions matching TRBD1. Germline values: CDR1 SQVTM, CDR2 ANQGSEA. The trim removed 6 bases at V and 5 bases at J, leaving 9 bases unmatched. This CDR3 region has 14 residues. The CDR3 protein is CSVKAGQGWETQYF. Here the CDR3 DNA reads TGCAGCGTCAAAGCGGGACAGGGGTGGGAGACCCAGTACTTC.

This clonotype showed up just a few times. V is TRBV12-3 or TRBV12-4 and J is TRBJ1-6; D unresolved. V lost 1 base to trimming and J lost 7 bases, with 11 bases between them. The CDR3 is 15 residues long. The CDR3 DNA reads as TGTGCCAGCAGTTTAGATATAGGGTGGAATTCACCCCTCCACTTT. Amino acids: CASSLDIGWNSPLHF.

This clonotype was counted ten times or more. The chain has TRBV6-5 and TRBJ2-7, with 7 bases identical to TRBD1. Germline V gene data show CDR1 as MNHEY and CDR2 as SVGAGI. Trimming removed 6 bases from V and 3 bases from J; junction bases left unmatched: 8. This CDR3 contains 14 residues. CDR3 coding DNA: TGTGCCAGCAGCCCGGGACAGCTTAGCTACGAGCAGTACTTC. Translation: CASSPGQLSYEQYF.

This clonotype was found once. This sequence joins TRBV28 and TRBJ2-4; D ambiguous. The ends were cut back, 5 bases at V and 0 bases at J, with 11 bases in the middle. The CDR3 totals 15 residues. CDR1 is MDHEN and CDR2 is SYDVKM in the germline V gene. This CDR3 reads CASSPTQIAKNIQYF. Written as DNA, the CDR3 is TGTGCCAGCAGTCCAACTCAAATAGCCAAAAACATTCAGTACTTC.

This chain connects TRBV12-3 or TRBV12-4 to TRBJ2-7, with D possibly being TRBD1 (5 bases). This CDR3 is built from 14 residues. Trimming removed 5 bases from V and 2 bases from J, with 13 bases in between. CDR3 coding DNA: TGTGCCAGCAGTCTCACGGACATGACCTACGAGCAGTACTTC. Encoded protein: CASSLTDMTYEQYF.

As regards this clonotype: Since a much larger clone is just one base distant, this may be a read error. The chain has TRBV14 and TRBJ2-6; TRBD1 is a possible D gene (5 bases). The CDR3 contains 16 residues. Germline V gene sequence: CDR1 SGHDN, CDR2 FVKESK. The CDR3 DNA reads as TGTGCCAGCAGCCGCGCCTGGGGAACTGGGGCCGACGTCCTGACTTTC. Protein sequence: CASSRAWGTGADVLTF.

Comments on this clonotype: A much larger clone lies a single base off, so this may be a read error. J is TRBJ1-4 and V is TRBV6-5, with 9 bases identical to TRBD1. CDR1 MNHEY and CDR2 SVGAGI come from the germline V gene. The CDR3 has 16 residues. CDR3 nucleotide sequence: TGTGCCAGCAGCCCTTATTACAGGGGGCGCATAGAAAATCTGTTTTTT. Residues: CASSPYYRGRIENLFF.